The source of this T cell receptor (beta chain) is a study of shared clonotypes between healthy human individuals. Germline loops: CDR1 MDHEN, CDR2 SYDVKM. The CDR3 sequence is 16 residues long. V gave up 1 base and J gave up 5 bases, with 14 bases separating them. Assay used: immunoSEQ multiplex PCR; TCRdb lists only in-frame clones, some missing. The table includes 950,000 to 1,200,000 clones, approximately 77% detected once. The chain has TRBV28 and TRBJ1-4; maybe TRBD1 (5 bases). The sample consisted of memory CD4+ T cells from PBMCs. Noted subset: CD45RA-negative fraction. The receptor comes from a man between 18 and 35 years old in good health. Some clones in this sample may be carry-over from other donors' samples. The DNA for the CDR3 is TGTGCCAGCAGTTTATCCTTGCCAGGGACCAATGAAAAACTGTTTTTT. It encodes CASSLSLPGTNEKLFF.